This T cell receptor beta chain appears in the sequencing data of a study of T cells in Graves' hyperthyroidism and ophthalmopathy (dated by TCRdb to between 2018 and 2021). Some background on the complete study: To identify distinguishing TCR V-J signatures, a discovery cohort of some 99 patients was used, comprising some 43 with Graves' ophthalmopathy and around 60 with stable Graves' hyperthyroidism. The paper describes TCR Vbeta CDR3 sequencing of roughly 130 peripheral blood samples, made up of some 40 ophthalmopathy patients, 70 to 75 hyperthyroidism patients and some 17 progressor patients. In about 6 Graves' hyperthyroidism patients, the study also compared T-cell repertoires from thyroid tissue with T-cell repertoires from blood. Whether ophthalmopathy could be predicted prospectively was tested in an independent validation cohort made up of under 20 hyperthyroidism patients plus 17 patients who later progressed to ophthalmopathy. After blood sampling, hyperthyroidism patients were treated with methimazole at a starting dose of 30 mg daily, and ophthalmopathy patients were treated with high-dose intravenous methylprednisolone. The 85 to 100 discovery patients were divided at random into training and test sets in a 7:3 ratio. Broad study findings and their caveats: Sample size was not statistically predetermined, and investigators were not blinded to group allocation. During validation, the model predicted progression to ophthalmopathy a median of approximately 6.5 months ahead of onset, with almost 71% sensitivity and 72.22% specificity. Blood samples also contained most of the expanded thyroid clonotypes (frequency above 0.001), which suggests that blood repertoires may reflect thyroid immune responses. Ophthalmopathy was separated from stable hyperthyroidism by a 13 V-J signature model, with approximately 86% sensitivity and about 81% specificity obtained in cross-validation and 80%/75% obtained in testing.

Stable Graves' hyperthyroidism was defined as the absence of progression to ophthalmopathy over 18 months of follow-up. Hyperthyroidism patients were aged 18 to 65 years and newly diagnosed, with disease duration of less than 2 months. The study excluded patients with uncontrolled infections, other autoimmune diseases, pregnancy or lactation. Diagnoses were established on the basis of clinical symptoms, serum thyroxine and TRAb, thyroid ultrasound, and orbital computed tomography. Trizol reagent was used to extract total RNA, and RNA quality was then checked on an Agilent 2100 Bioanalyzer. Judged by its sample share, this clonotype qualifies as medium-sized (0.01 to 0.1%). What this receptor recognizes is not known. No clone much larger than this one lies a single base away; base qualities are absent. Amplification of TCR beta CDR3 regions was carried out from RNA transcripts. The TCR CDR3 was subjected to a first round of RT-PCR using the HTBI primer set and the Qiagen OneStep RT-PCR kit. A second multiplex PCR round built the libraries, followed by size selection and purification. Libraries were sequenced paired-end with 100 bp reads on an Illumina HiSeq2000. The authors' pipeline ran thus. SOAPnuke was used to process the raw data, removing reads that contained adapters or uncalled bases, had a mean Phred below 15, or lacked an exact match to the constant primer or identifier. COPE v1.2.5 was used to merge the high-quality paired reads, and each unique nucleotide sequence was defined as a clonotype. Clonotypes were aligned to IMGT TRBV, TRBD and TRBJ reference segments using MiTCR v1.1. Analysis was restricted to V-J combinations with a frequency above 0.0001, which covered just over 98% of repertoires. The TCS score was defined as F50 (clonal expansion) divided by E x V (chaos), with BLOSUM62-based TCRdist calculated between CDR3 peptides within each V-J. Welch's t-statistics and random forest reduced approximately 520 V-J features to under 15, which were used in a naive Bayes classifier (R e1071). The Morisita-Horn index was used to measure how similar the thyroid and blood repertoires were. The public reads were reprocessed in TCRdb via fastp at Q25 and MiXCR, keeping in-frame beta chains. Here each entry gathers all rows of one CDR3 protein and keeps the most common genes and DNA. TCRdb, not the authors, supplied the V and J calls. This sample is represented by about 95,000 distinct CDR3 sequences; approximately 42% of them were singletons. More than 8.5% of the sample lies in the top ten.

From its cysteine to its phenylalanine, the CDR3 spans 12 amino acids. The retained sequence is limited to the CDR3, 36 bases, with the frame set at the first base. Here V drops 7 bases and J drops 7 bases, and the junction holds 4 bases not matched to any gene. This chain is built from TRBV12-3 or TRBV12-4 and TRBJ1-3, and TRBD1 aligns with 7 junction nucleotides. The source material was peripheral blood or thyroid tissue (not recorded which). The source is a woman aged 25 to 39 with Graves' hyperthyroidism. Read as DNA, the sequence is TGTGCCAGCAATGGCAGGGGGAACACCATATATTTT. Its translation is CASNGRGNTIYF.